A single sample is the source of the 14 T cell receptor beta chains below, sequenced in a study of OX40 agonist ivuxolimab in advanced cancers. Only in-frame clones appear in the TCRdb table, and some are missing; sequencing was by immunoSEQ multiplex PCR. The data contain 50,000 to 55,000 clones, roughly 88% of them singletons. The sample in question was CD4+ or CD8+ T cells sorted from blood, obtained in a trial of the OX40 agonist ivuxolimab. The receptor source for this set is an adult with an advanced solid tumor such as melanoma, head and neck, liver or kidney cancer.

This chain links TRBV5-3 with TRBJ1-1; the match to TRBD1 covers 7 bases. TRBV5-3 counts as an open reading frame of uncertain function. This CDR3 contains 14 residues. Trimming at V came to 2 bases and at J to 3 bases, leaving 4 bases not matched to a gene. For the CDR3, the DNA is TGTGCCAGAAGCTTCCGACAGGGAGACACTGAAGCTTTCTTT. It translates to CARSFRQGDTEAFF.

The chain links TRBV11-2 to TRBJ2-7, with TRBD1 as a possible D gene (5 bases). The ends were cut back, 1 base at V and 2 bases at J, with 9 bases in the middle. CDR1 is SGHAT and CDR2 is FQNNGV in the germline V gene. CDR3 length: 14 residues. The CDR3 loop is CASSLVWTTYEQYF. DNA for the CDR3: TGTGCCAGCAGCTTAGTTTGGACAACCTACGAGCAGTACTTC.

V gene TRBV19 combines with J gene TRBJ1-6; D unresolved. This CDR3 comprises 14 residues. Trimming took off 9 bases at V and 11 bases at J, with 20 bases between the two ends. Germline lookup yields CDR1 LNHDA and CDR2 SQIVND (reference sequence). This CDR3 reads CASEPGTASAPLHF. CDR3 DNA: TGTGCCAGCGAACCGGGAACGGCGAGTGCACCCCTCCACTTT.

This rearrangement joins TRBV9 to TRBJ1-2; 7 bases agree with TRBD1. Germline V gene lookup returns CDR1 SGDLS and CDR2 YYNGEE. The CDR3 is 13 amino acids. J was trimmed by 2 bases and V by 4 bases; bases with no gene match: 2. The CDR3 DNA reads as TGTGCCAGCAGCCAGGGGGGCAACTATGGCTACACCTTC. Translation: CASSQGGNYGYTF.

The chain couples TRBV5-4 to TRBJ1-1, with D possibly matching TRBD1 (6 bases). The CDR3 sequence is 15 residues long. V lost 0 bases to trimming and J lost 0 bases, with 9 bases between them. Germline-derived CDR1 and CDR2 are SGHNT and YYREEE (reference sequence). CDR3 coding DNA: TGTGCCAGCAGCTTGGTTGGGGGCTTGAACACTGAAGCTTTCTTT. The encoded protein is CASSLVGGLNTEAFF.

This chain links TRBV5-1 with TRBJ2-2; D remains unclear. The V gene lost 4 bases and the J gene lost 1 base, with 11 bases spanning the gap. This CDR3 has 15 residues. Looked up from germline, CDR1 is SGHRS and CDR2 is YFSETQ. The CDR3, as DNA: TGCGCCAGCAGCGGCCCAGCCCTGAACACCGGGGAGCTGTTTTTT. As protein: CASSGPALNTGELFF.

The chain joins TRBV28 to TRBJ1-1; no reliable D call. Germline values: CDR1 MDHEN, CDR2 SYDVKM. The CDR3 length is 13 residues. The V and J ends lost 5 bases and 10 bases respectively, with 17 bases between them. CDR3: CASSLAMVRGAFF. CDR3 in DNA: TGTGCCAGCAGTCTGGCCATGGTTCGCGGAGCTTTCTTT.

The gene calls are TRBV18 and TRBJ2-7; a possible D gene is TRBD2 (5 bases). The CDR3 contains 13 residues. V lost 4 bases and J lost 3, with 10 bases in between. From germline, CDR1 is KGHSH and CDR2 LQKENI. Here the CDR3 reads CASSRLPYYEQYF. The CDR3, as DNA: TGTGCCAGCTCACGACTACCGTACTACGAGCAGTACTTC.

CDR3 sequence (DNA): TGTGCCAGCAGTTACAAGCCGTACAATGAGCAGTTCTTC. This sequence encodes CASSYKPYNEQFF. The rearrangement uses TRBV6-5 and TRBJ2-1, with no clear D. Between the trimmed V and J ends, which lost 2 bases and 4 bases, there was a span of 6 bases. CDR3 length: 13 amino acids. Germline V gene data show CDR1 as MNHEY and CDR2 as SVGAGI.

This CDR3 is CASSPPGQRYPGELFF. CDR3 nucleotide sequence: TGTGCCAGCAGCCCCCCGGGACAGAGGTATCCGGGGGAGCTGTTTTTT. The chain joins TRBV5-4 to TRBJ2-2, with 7 positions matching TRBD1. CDR3 length: 16 amino acids. CDR1 is SGHNT, CDR2 YYREEE, per germline (reference sequence). V dropped 4 bases and J dropped 8; count of bases not matched to a gene: 14.

This rearrangement joins TRBV7-9 to TRBJ2-7; unclear D gene. From germline, CDR1 is SEHNR and CDR2 FQNEAQ (reference sequence). The V gene lost 5 bases and the J gene lost 6 bases, with 14 bases spanning the gap. This CDR3 spans 13 amino acids. The CDR3 is CASSLTGSREQYF. CDR3 in DNA: TGTGCCAGCAGCCTCACCGGGTCCCGCGAGCAGTACTTC. The full variable domain, in which reference TRBV7-9 and TRBJ2-7 provide the parts outside the CDR3, is DTGVSQNPRHKITKRGQNVTFRCDPISEHNRLYWYRQTLGQGPEFLTYFQNEAQLEKSRLLSDRFSAERPKGSFSTLEIQRTEQGDSAMYLCASSLTGSREQYFGPGTRLTVT.

The rearrangement links TRBV9 to TRBJ2-3, with D tentatively TRBD2 (5 bases). Germline V gives CDR1 SGDLS, CDR2 YYNGEE. CDR3 length equals 16 residues. V lost 0 bases and J lost 0, with 11 bases in between. CDR3: CASSVGGSVSTDTQYF. CDR3 DNA sequence: TGTGCCAGCAGCGTAGGAGGGAGTGTTAGCACAGATACGCAGTATTTT.

This clone has just a few counts. This chain links TRBV5-6 with TRBJ2-7; D perhaps matches TRBD1 (5 bases). V was cut by 0 bases and J by 8 bases, with 12 bases left in between. CDR3 length: 13 residues. Looked up from germline, CDR1 is SGHDT and CDR2 is YYEEEE. CDR3 region: CASSLAQRQKQYF. The CDR3 region has the DNA TGTGCCAGCAGCTTGGCCCAGAGACAGAAGCAGTACTTC.

This clone showed up just once. J is TRBJ1-2 and V is TRBV6-1, with TRBD1 as a possible D gene (6 bases). CDR3 length: 15 residues. The V gene lost 2 bases and the J gene lost 6 bases, with 16 bases spanning the gap. Germline CDR1 MNHNS, CDR2 SASEGT. The CDR3 nucleotides are TGTGCCAGCAGTGAATCAGGGGTCTTGGTTCATGGCTACACCTTC. This translates into CASSESGVLVHGYTF.